The clone carrying this T cell receptor beta chain was picked up a small number of times. The antigen is not known. The sample is drawn from a study of CD8 T cells in ankylosing spondylitis. The study's findings and limits: Reactive arthritis synovial fluid and blood previously showed some of these motif variants. It was reported that disease-linked clones were significantly enriched in matched ankylosing spondylitis synovial fluid.

TCRdb ran MiXCR on the 5' RACE reads and lists one entry per CDR3 protein. The sample lists a few hundred thousand distinct CDR3 sequences; roughly 20% were seen once. V shed 0 bases and J shed 0 bases, with 12 bases lying between them. CDR3 size: 15 residues. Germline CDR1 reads DFQATT; CDR2 reads SNEGSKA (reference sequence). This sequence joins TRBV20-1 and TRBJ2-7; a weak D match, TRBD2 (6 bases). Material: blood, either unsorted or a sorted T cell fraction (not recorded which). This receptor was obtained from a female donor with ankylosing spondylitis or in good health (not recorded which). The CDR3, as DNA: TGCAGTGCTAGAGATCGAGCGGGCCTCTCCTACGAGCAGTACTTC. As protein: CSARDRAGLSYEQYF.